These 5 T cell receptor beta chains were all obtained from the same sample, sequenced in a study. TCRdb redid the calling of the 5' RACE reads with MiXCR, one entry per CDR3 protein. The sample carries 55,000 to 75,000 distinct CDR3 sequences, just under 30% recorded once. The sequenced sample consisted of tumor-infiltrating naive CD4+ T cells sorted from the breast tumor. The subset denotes: naive CD4+ T cells, CD4+CD45RA+CD25-. The receptors stem from a female donor with breast cancer.

V gene TRBV6-5 combines with J gene TRBJ2-3; D perhaps matches TRBD2 (6 bases). V lost 6 bases and J 1 base, leaving 14 bases between the germline ends. There are 15 residues in the CDR3. Germline V gene lookup returns CDR1 MNHEY and CDR2 SVGAGI. The CDR3 nucleotides read TGTGCCAGCAGATTCGGGGGAATGGGCACAGATACGCAGTATTTT. Its translation: CASRFGGMGTDTQYF.

The chain joins TRBV29-1 to TRBJ2-2, with D tentatively TRBD2 (6 bases). The CDR3 covers 11 residues. V was cut by 5 bases and J by 8 bases, with 9 bases left in between. CDR1 and CDR2 (germline): SQVTM, ANQGSEA. CDR3 in DNA: TGCAGCGTTTGGGACTTTGGGGAGCTGTTTTTT. It translates to CSVWDFGELFF.

Only a few counts were recorded for this clonotype. This chain links TRBV7-2 with TRBJ1-1; D unclear. The CDR3 has 14 residues. Germline V gives CDR1 SGHTA, CDR2 FQGNSA. V shed 2 bases and J shed 2 bases, with 9 bases lying between them. CDR3 bases: TGTGCCAGCAGCTTACCAATTACCAACACTGAAGCTTTCTTT. Translating gives CASSLPITNTEAFF.

The J gene is TRBJ2-1, the V gene TRBV11-2; 9 bases agree with TRBD2. The CDR3 consists of 15 residues. Germline assignment: CDR1 SGHAT and CDR2 FQNNGV. The V and J ends lost 3 bases and 9 bases, in that order; junction bases with no gene match: 9. The CDR3 region is CASSLLAGSLSEQFF. Written as DNA, the CDR3 is TGTGCCAGCAGCTTGCTAGCGGGAAGCCTTAGTGAGCAGTTCTTC.

This clonotype has at least ten counts. V is TRBV7-9 and J is TRBJ1-1; D not certain. The CDR3 is 13 residues long. With 5 bases removed from V and 1 base from J, the gap between germline ends came to 8 bases. Looked up from germline, CDR1 is SEHNR and CDR2 is FQNEAQ (reference sequence). CDR3: CASSRFGNTEAFF. CDR3 bases: TGTGCCAGCAGCCGATTCGGGAACACTGAAGCTTTCTTT.